These 10 T cell receptor beta chains were sequenced from one sample in a study of CD8 T cells in Susac syndrome. Reverse transcription of about 0.5 to 1 ug RNA used random hexamers. MiXCR was run by TCRdb on the immunoSEQ multiplex PCR reads, yielding one entry per CDR3 protein. The data hold about 120,000 distinct CDR3 sequences, with approximately 94% observed a single time. The sequenced material came from CD4+ T cells from PBMCs. These receptor sequences come from a human donor with multiple sclerosis.

The rearrangement links TRBV2 to TRBJ1-2; D not certain. V lost 6 bases and J 0 bases, leaving 5 bases between the germline ends. Germline CDR1 is SNHLY and CDR2 is FYNNEI. There are 12 residues in the CDR3. CDR3 in amino acids: CASRGSNYGYTF. CDR3 bases: TGTGCCAGCAGAGGATCTAACTATGGCTACACCTTC.

As DNA, the CDR3 is TGTGCCTGGTGGGCGGGACCGGACAACCCGAATGGAAACACCATATATTTT. This sequence encodes CAWWAGPDNPNGNTIYF. This rearrangement joins TRBV6-1 to TRBJ1-3; D might be TRBD1 (5 bases). CDR3 length: 17 residues. The germline V and J ends were trimmed by 11 bases and 3 bases, with 26 bases remaining between them. Looked up from germline, CDR1 is MNHNS and CDR2 is SASEGT.

This sequence joins TRBV5-1 and TRBJ1-1, with D tentatively TRBD1 (5 bases). V lost 1 base and J lost 5, with 12 bases in between. Germline CDR1 reads SGHRS; CDR2 reads YFSETQ. The CDR3 is made up of 14 amino acids. CDR3 nucleotides: TGCGCCAGCAGCTTGTATCAGGGAGGGACTGAAGCTTTCTTT. Its protein product is CASSLYQGGTEAFF.

The chain uses TRBV30 and TRBJ2-7; no definite D call. Germline CDR1 reads GTSNPN; CDR2 reads SVGIG (reference sequence). The CDR3 has 11 residues. Trimming took 6 bases from V and 1 from J, leaving 7 bases between them. CDR3 coding DNA: TGTGCCTGTCGACAATCCTACGAGCAGTACTTC. This gives the protein CACRQSYEQYF.

The V and J genes are TRBV5-1 and TRBJ2-5; 9 positions agree with TRBD2. CDR3 length: 15 residues. The germline CDR1 and CDR2 sequences are SGHRS and YFSETQ. V trimming: 1 base; J trimming: 3 bases; junction bases outside the gene matches: 4. The CDR3, as DNA: TGCGCCAGCAGCTTGTTACTAGCGGGTGAAGAGACCCAGTACTTC. Amino acid sequence: CASSLLLAGEETQYF. The full variable domain, completed using reference TRBV5-1 and TRBJ2-5, is KAGVTQTPRYLIKTRGQQVTLSCSPISGHRSVSWYQQTPGQGLQFLFEYFSETQRNKGNFPGRFSGRQFSNSRSEMNVSTLELGDSALYLCASSLLLAGEETQYFGPGTRLLVL.

The chain recombines TRBV5-6 with TRBJ2-1; 10 nucleotides align to TRBD2. Losses at the gene ends were 0 bases for V and 4 bases for J; bases not matched to a gene: 7. From germline, CDR1 is SGHDT and CDR2 YYEEEE. The CDR3 runs to 17 residues. The CDR3 sequence: CASSLAASGRVYNEQFF. CDR3 sequence (DNA): TGTGCCAGCAGCTTGGCCGCCAGCGGGAGGGTTTACAATGAGCAGTTCTTC.

The V gene is TRBV19, the J gene TRBJ1-2; tentative D call: TRBD1 (6 bases). Trimming removed 6 bases from V and 6 bases from J, with 23 bases in between. The germline V gene encodes CDR1 LNHDA and CDR2 SQIVND (reference sequence). This CDR3 is built from 16 residues. The CDR3 region is CASSRSIRDIGDGYTF. The CDR3 DNA follows: TGTGCCAGTAGCCGAAGTATCCGGGACATAGGAGATGGCTACACCTTC. Supplemented by reference TRBV19 and TRBJ1-2, the full variable domain reads DGGITQSPKYLFRKEGQNVTLSCEQNLNHDAMYWYRQDPGQGLRLIYYSQIVNDFQKGDIAEGYSVSREKKESFPLTVTSAQKNPTAFYLCASSRSIRDIGDGYTFGSGTRLTVV.

This sequence joins TRBV6-2 or TRBV6-3 and TRBJ2-5; D uncertain. The length of the CDR3 is 14 residues. CDR1 MNHEY and CDR2 SVGEGT come from the germline V gene. Trimming shortened V by 6 bases and J by 5 bases, and 16 bases separated the two germline ends. The CDR3 DNA reads TGTGCCAGCAGCTCGACTTCAATTGGGGAGACCCAGTACTTC. This codes for CASSSTSIGETQYF.

The gene calls are TRBV12-3 or TRBV12-4 and TRBJ1-5; no clear D gene. The CDR3 runs 16 residues. V was shortened by 2 bases and J by 0 bases, with 11 bases between the two germline ends. CDR3 protein: CASSLFAGNSNQPQHF. In DNA form, the CDR3 reads TGTGCCAGCAGTTTATTCGCGGGGAATAGCAATCAGCCCCAGCATTTT.

The rearrangement joins TRBV6-2 or TRBV6-3 to TRBJ2-2; D remains ambiguous. V lost 6 bases and J lost 4, with 9 bases in between. Per germline, CDR1 MNHEY and CDR2 SVGEGT. CDR3 length: 13 amino acids. CDR3 nucleotide sequence: TGTGCCAGCAGACCCTCGGGCACCGGGGAGCTGTTTTTT. This gives the protein CASRPSGTGELFF.